This T cell receptor beta chain was retrieved from a study of T cells expressing NK-cell markers (dated by TCRdb to 2019 to 2021). Context from the whole study: TCR beta-chain repertoires were profiled in sorted CD3+CD56+NKG2C+, CD3+CD56+NKG2C- and CD3+CD56-NKG2C+ T-cell subsets from about 8 donors. Seven of the eight sequenced donors were HCMV-seropositive and one was HCMV-seronegative. The eight sequenced donors were randomly selected healthy volunteers, three men and five women. Illumina HiSeq 2000/2500, MiSeq or NextSeq was used to sequence libraries as 2 x 150 bp reads. Overall results and qualifications from the work: In roughly six donors, the dominant CD3+CD56+NKG2C+ clonotypes were among the top 10 CD8+ clonotypes and accounted for roughly 1.0-8% of CD8+ T cells. Whether the expanded NKG2C-expressing T cell clones were specific for HCMV antigens remained unclear. Those dominant clonotypes were again the most abundant among CD3+CD56-NKG2C+ cells in a handful of donors, at about 25-60.1%.

On this clonotype: Its antigen remains undetermined.

The germline V gene provides CDR1 KGHSH and CDR2 LQKENI. The CDR3 spans 13 residues, from the cysteine through the phenylalanine. No DNA is recorded. Sequencing took place on an Illumina HiSeq 2000. The TCR beta cDNA libraries were made using 5'RACE template switching, a step that added both a universal primer site and unique molecular identifiers. Priming for cDNA synthesis came from the TCR beta constant segment, and two successive PCR amplification steps followed. On the authors' methods: MIGEC was used to demultiplex reads and group the reads by UMI, and MiTCR was used to assemble and quantify clonotypes. To exclude erroneous sequences, only TCR cDNA sequences supported by at least two reads were retained. The tcR package was used for downstream repertoire analysis, and clonotypes were matched across fractions by CDR3 nucleotide sequence plus V segment. Antigen specificity was annotated against VDJdb with VDJmatch, allowing one amino acid substitution in CDR3. Each entry corresponds to one CDR3 protein sequence from reads that TCRdb reprocessed, and DNA is not given. TCRdb, rather than the study authors, made the V and J calls. The sample table includes about 370,000 distinct CDR3 sequences. The ten largest clones take up around 10% of the sample.

HCMV-specific IgG was detected in serum with a commercial ELISA kit to determine HCMV serostatus. Peripheral blood mononuclear cells were isolated from blood by Ficoll density gradient centrifugation. The sequence joins TRBV18 to TRBJ2-7. This receptor was identified in a woman aged 50 to 60 in good health. Donor details come from another sample of the same person, matched by shared clones. Sequencing was carried out using blood T cells: a sorted CD56 or NKG2C T cell subset, CD4+ or CD8+ T cells, or bulk PBMC T cells (not recorded which). The CDR3 amino acid sequence is: CASSPSGPNVGYF.